One and the same sample provided the 3 T cell receptor beta chains below, sequenced in a study of T cells in Graves' hyperthyroidism and ophthalmopathy. From RNA transcripts, TCR beta CDR3 regions were amplified. HTBI primers were employed in a first-round RT-PCR of the TCR CDR3. TCRdb reprocessed the multiplex PCR reads via MiXCR and lists one record per CDR3 protein. The sample holds 360,000 or so distinct CDR3 sequences; approximately 20% are singletons and the top ten take 3.7%. The sample comprised blood. Source of these receptors: a woman under 30 with Graves' hyperthyroidism.

The chain joins TRBV12-3 or TRBV12-4 to TRBJ2-7, with 7 bases fitting TRBD1. J was trimmed by 1 base and V by 7 bases; bases with no gene match: 7. This CDR3 region has 14 residues. In DNA form, the CDR3 reads TGTGCCAGCACCCTGACAGGGCCGTCCTACGAGCAGTACTTC. This translates into CASTLTGPSYEQYF.

DNA of the CDR3: TGTGCCAGCAGAGAGACCGTAGTCTATGGCTACACCTTC. This gives the protein CASRETVVYGYTF. The chain recombines TRBV2 with TRBJ1-2; D is ambiguous. V lost 6 bases, J lost 4 bases, and 12 bases lay in between. The CDR3 contains 13 residues. Germline CDR1 SNHLY, CDR2 FYNNEI.

In this sample, this clonotype turned up many times. The genes are TRBV12-3 or TRBV12-4 and TRBJ2-5, with D perhaps assigned TRBD1 or TRBD2 (6 bases each). This CDR3 has 13 residues. Between the trimmed V and J ends, which lost 5 bases and 5 bases, there was a span of 12 bases. The CDR3 reads CASSNGGRETQYF. In DNA, the CDR3 is TGTGCCAGCAGTAACGGGGGCCGGGAGACCCAGTACTTC.